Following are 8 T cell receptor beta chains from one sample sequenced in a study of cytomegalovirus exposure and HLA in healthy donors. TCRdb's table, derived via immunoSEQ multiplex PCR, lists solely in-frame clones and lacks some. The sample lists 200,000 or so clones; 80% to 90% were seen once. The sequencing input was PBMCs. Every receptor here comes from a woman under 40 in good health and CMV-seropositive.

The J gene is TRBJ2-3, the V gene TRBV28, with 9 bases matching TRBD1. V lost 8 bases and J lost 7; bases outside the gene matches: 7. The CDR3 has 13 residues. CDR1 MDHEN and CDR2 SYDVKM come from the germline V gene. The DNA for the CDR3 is TGTGCCAGCGGGACAGGGCGAGGGAATACGCAGTATTTT. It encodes CASGTGRGNTQYF.

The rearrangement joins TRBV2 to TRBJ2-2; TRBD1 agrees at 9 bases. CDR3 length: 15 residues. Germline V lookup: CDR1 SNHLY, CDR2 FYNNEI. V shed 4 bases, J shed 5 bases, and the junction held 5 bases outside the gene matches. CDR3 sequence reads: CASSVGDRETGELFF. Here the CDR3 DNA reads TGTGCCAGCAGTGTGGGGGACAGGGAGACCGGGGAGCTGTTTTTT.

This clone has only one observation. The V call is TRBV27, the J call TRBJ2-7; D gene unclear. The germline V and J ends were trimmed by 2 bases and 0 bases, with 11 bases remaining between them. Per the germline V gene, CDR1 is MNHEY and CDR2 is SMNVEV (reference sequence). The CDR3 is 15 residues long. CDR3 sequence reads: CASSLLPTTSYEQYF. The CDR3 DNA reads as TGTGCCAGCAGTTTACTACCAACTACCTCCTACGAGCAGTACTTC.

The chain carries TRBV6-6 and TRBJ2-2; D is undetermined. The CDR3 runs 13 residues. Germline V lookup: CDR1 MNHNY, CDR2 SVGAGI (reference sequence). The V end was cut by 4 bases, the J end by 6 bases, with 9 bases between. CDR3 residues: CASSSDIAGELFF. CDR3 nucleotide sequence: TGTGCCAGCAGTTCCGACATCGCCGGGGAGCTGTTTTTT.

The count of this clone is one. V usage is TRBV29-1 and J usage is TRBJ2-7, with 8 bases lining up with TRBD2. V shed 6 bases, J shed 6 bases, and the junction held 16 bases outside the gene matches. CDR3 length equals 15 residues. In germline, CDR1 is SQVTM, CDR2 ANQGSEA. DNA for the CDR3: TGCAGCGTCCCGACTGCGGGGGGCGGGAACAGCGAGCAGTACTTC. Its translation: CSVPTAGGGNSEQYF.

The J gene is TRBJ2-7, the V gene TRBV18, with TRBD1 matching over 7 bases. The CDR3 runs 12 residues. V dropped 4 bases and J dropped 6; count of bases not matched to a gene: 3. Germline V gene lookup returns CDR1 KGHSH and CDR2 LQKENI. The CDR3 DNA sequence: TGTGCCAGCTCACAGGACAGGCTCGAGCAGTACTTC. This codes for CASSQDRLEQYF.

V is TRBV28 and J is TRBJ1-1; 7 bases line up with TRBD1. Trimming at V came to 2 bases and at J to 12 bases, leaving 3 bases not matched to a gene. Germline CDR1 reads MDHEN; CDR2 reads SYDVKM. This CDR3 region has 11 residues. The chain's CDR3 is CASSLATGTFF. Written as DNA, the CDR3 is TGTGCCAGCAGTTTAGCGACAGGGACTTTCTTT.

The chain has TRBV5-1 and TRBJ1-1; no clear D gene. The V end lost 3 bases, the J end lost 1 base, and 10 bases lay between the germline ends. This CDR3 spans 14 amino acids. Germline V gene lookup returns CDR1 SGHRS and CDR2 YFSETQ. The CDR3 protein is CASSSTSWNTEAFF. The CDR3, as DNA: TGCGCCAGCAGCTCGACATCTTGGAACACTGAAGCTTTCTTT.